This T cell receptor (beta chain) was profiled in a study of CD8 T cells in ankylosing spondylitis. General study points: Disease-associated clones were reportedly significantly overrepresented in matched ankylosing spondylitis synovial fluid. Characteristic, it appeared, of ankylosing spondylitis blood was a TCR beta motif of about eight highly homologous variants. Earlier reports found some motif variants in synovial fluid and blood in reactive arthritis.

TCRdb ran MiXCR on the 5' RACE reads and lists one entry per CDR3 protein. The sample has fewer than 500,000 distinct CDR3 sequences, 20% to 25% seen once. In the case of this clonotype: Its antigen remains unknown.

This TCR came from a male donor with ankylosing spondylitis. Sequencing was carried out using blood, either unsorted or a sorted T cell fraction (not recorded which).

In DNA, the CDR3 is TGCGCCAGCAGCTTGAGGACGGGGACCTCAGGGGCCAACGTCCTGACTTTC. Translated: CASSLRTGTSGANVLTF. J is TRBJ2-6 and V is TRBV5-1; D is possibly TRBD1 or TRBD2 (5 bases each). V lost 1 base, J lost 4 bases, and 15 bases lay in between. The germline gives CDR1 SGHRS, CDR2 YFSETQ. This CDR3 is 17 amino acids long.